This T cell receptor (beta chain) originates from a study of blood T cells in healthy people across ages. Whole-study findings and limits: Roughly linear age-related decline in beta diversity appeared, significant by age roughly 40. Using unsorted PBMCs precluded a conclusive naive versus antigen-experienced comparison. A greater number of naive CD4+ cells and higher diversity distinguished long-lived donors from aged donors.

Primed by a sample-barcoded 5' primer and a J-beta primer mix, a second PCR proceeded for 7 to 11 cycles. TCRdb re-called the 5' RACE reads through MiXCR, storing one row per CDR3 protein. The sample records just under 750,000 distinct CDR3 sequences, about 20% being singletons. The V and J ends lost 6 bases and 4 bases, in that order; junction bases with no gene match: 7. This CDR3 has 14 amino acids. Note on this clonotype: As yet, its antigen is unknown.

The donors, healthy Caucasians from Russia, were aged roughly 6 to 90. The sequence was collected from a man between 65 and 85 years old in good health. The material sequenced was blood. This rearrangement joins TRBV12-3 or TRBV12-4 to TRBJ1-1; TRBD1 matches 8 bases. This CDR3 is CASRRDRRPTEAFF. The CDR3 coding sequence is TGTGCCAGCAGACGGGACAGGAGGCCCACTGAAGCTTTCTTT.